This T cell receptor beta chain was sequenced in a study of blood T cells in healthy people across ages (dated by TCRdb to about 2015). About the full investigation: Template switching captured roughly one uniquely barcoded TCR beta cDNA molecule per two T cells in model experiments. Donors were grouped into four age groups: young (average roughly 15 years), middle-aged (roughly 40), aged (roughly 67) and long-lived (over 80). Using the same blood draw, the study looked at two additional independent replicas of 1 million unique cDNA reads for two donors, one aged 18 to 29 and the other aged 80 or older. Age-related changes in TCR beta repertoire diversity were measured in the study by deep sequencing normalized with unique cDNA molecular identifiers. Broader findings and caveats from the paper: Total diversity estimates from one million sequenced T cells were considered lower bounds and underestimates. A strong correlation was found between observed TCR beta diversity and the percentage of naive T cells measured by flow cytometry. Because profiling used bulk unsorted PBMCs, naive and antigen-experienced compartments could not be compared conclusively. Compared with the aged group, more naive CD4+ T cells, fewer expanded clones and increased TCR diversity were shown by the long-lived group, suggesting age selection. As age increased, observed TCR beta diversity per million T cells dropped in a roughly linear way, and a significant reduction was already evident by age 40. Donor CMV infection status was unknown, potentially confounding age-related changes in expanded clonotypes.

Concerning this clonotype itself: Its antigen is still unknown. Per-base qualities were not stored, and no clone one base away is much larger.

The approximately 39 donors, aged 6 to 90 years, were systemically healthy Caucasian individuals from Russia. Each donor gave approximately 9.3 milliliters of peripheral blood, collected into EDTA-treated Vacutainer tubes. Ficoll-Paque density-gradient centrifugation was used to isolate PBMCs, with at least 6.5 million obtained per sample. Trizol reagent was used to extract total RNA from the PBMCs, yielding at least 5 micrograms per sample. The percentages of naive CD45RAhigh/CD27high T cells were determined by flow cytometry on a PBMC aliquot from every donor. Spanning cysteine to phenylalanine, the CDR3 consists of 17 amino acids. Left in the record is the CDR3 DNA by itself, 51 bases read in frame from the first base. V trim: 5 bases; J trim: 9 bases; unmatched bases: 11. The library was made by 5' RACE. The data were produced on an Illumina HiSeq 2500. The second PCR ran for about 6 to 12 cycles and used a J-beta primer mix along with a sample-barcoded 5' primer. A template-switch 5' adaptor carrying 12 random nucleotides introduced a unique molecular identifier onto each TCR beta cDNA molecule. Each sample yielded at least 2.5 million CDR3-containing paired-end reads. First-strand cDNA was synthesized from all RNA with the Mint cDNA synthesis kit, primed by a TRBC-specific oligonucleotide. Following uracil-DNA glycosylase treatment, all cDNA underwent a first 18-cycle PCR with the universal primers M1SS and BC2_uni_R. On the authors' methods: For normalization, 1 million high-quality reads, each with a distinct molecular identifier, were randomly selected from each sample. Instead of being binned into consensus sequences, reads with shared molecular identifiers were discarded. MiTCR, set to a Q25 quality threshold and the strictest error-elimination algorithm, was used for CDR3 identification, clonotype clustering and error correction. Lower-bound total TCR beta diversity was estimated with a nonparametric unseen species model using Euler transformation. Through fastp at Q25 and MiXCR, TCRdb rebuilt clones from the public reads, retaining in-frame beta chains. CDR3 protein duplicates are merged, each entry listing the most common genes and DNA. The V and J calls come from TCRdb's annotation, not from the publication. Present in this sample are about 760,000 distinct CDR3 sequences, roughly 25% of which were seen just once. 9.4% of the sample belongs to the ten largest clones.

These sequences were also reported in another study, on T cells of mothers and their children. Taken from the second paper: The donors were nine systemically healthy Caucasian individuals, made up of three mothers and their six children. cDNA synthesis used all of the extracted RNA, with approximately 1.4 ug of RNA in each 15 ul reaction. In the second PCR, the M1S primer added sample barcodes and 2-4 random nucleotides. More than 8 million TCR beta CDR3 reads were obtained from each mother, and several million reads were obtained from each child. TCR recombination output is similarly shaped by thymic selection in related and unrelated pairs, with a minor effect exerted by inherited differences. Normalized repertoire overlap in related mother-child pairs was always slightly higher than in unrelated mother-child pairs, but the difference was never significant. Persistent microchimeric T cell clones were not detected, at a sensitivity of about 90 clones per million clonotypes. To look for features that set related mother-child pairs apart from unrelated individuals, the researchers ran deep NGS to compare the TCR beta repertoires of mothers and children. Mothers averaged roughly 36 +/- 4 years of age and children averaged approximately 12 +/- 4 years. After adapters were ligated using NEBNext reagents, the libraries underwent 100+100 nt paired-end sequencing on an Illumina HiSeq 2000. To avoid cross-contamination, the mother libraries and the child libraries were prepared a month apart and sequenced in separate runs. For each donor, between roughly 500,000 and 2,200,000 distinct TCR beta clonotypes were identified. Naive TCR beta clonotypes were estimated from low-frequency clonotypes matched to each donor's FACS-determined naive share, without sorting.

Sequenced: blood. The TCR sequence derives from a boy aged 5-17 years in good health. Here the chain combines TRBV12-3 or TRBV12-4 and TRBJ2-1, and 15 bases in between align with TRBD2. The DNA reads TGTGCCAGCAGTCCCTGGACTAGCGGGGGGGCCAGGGGTGAGCAGTTCTTC. Its translation is CASSPWTSGGARGEQFF.